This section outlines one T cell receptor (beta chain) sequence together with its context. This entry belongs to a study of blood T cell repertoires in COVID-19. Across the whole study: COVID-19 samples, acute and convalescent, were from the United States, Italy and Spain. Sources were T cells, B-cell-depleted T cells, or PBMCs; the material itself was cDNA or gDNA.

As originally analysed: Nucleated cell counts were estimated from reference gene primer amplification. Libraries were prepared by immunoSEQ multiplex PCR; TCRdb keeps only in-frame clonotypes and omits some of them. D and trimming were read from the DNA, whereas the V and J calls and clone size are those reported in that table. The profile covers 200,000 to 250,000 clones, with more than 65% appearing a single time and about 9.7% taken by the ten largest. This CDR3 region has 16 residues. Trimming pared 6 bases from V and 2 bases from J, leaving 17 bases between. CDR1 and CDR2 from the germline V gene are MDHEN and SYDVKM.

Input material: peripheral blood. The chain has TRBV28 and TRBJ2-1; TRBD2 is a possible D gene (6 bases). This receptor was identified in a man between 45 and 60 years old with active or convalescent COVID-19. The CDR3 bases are TGTGCCAGCAGCCCCACGGGAGTGGAACCCTACAATGAGCAGTTCTTC. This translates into CASSPTGVEPYNEQFF. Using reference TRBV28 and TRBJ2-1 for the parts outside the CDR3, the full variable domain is DVKVTQSSRYLVKRTGEKVFLECVQDMDHENMFWYRQDPGLGLRLIYFSYDVKMKEKGDIPEGYSVSREKKERFSLILESASTNQTSMYLCASSPTGVEPYNEQFFGPGTRLTVL.